A selection of T cell receptor beta chains follows, all from one sample in a study of OX40 agonist ivuxolimab in advanced cancers. TCRdb's copy holds only in-frame clones and misses some; the assay was immunoSEQ multiplex PCR. The table shows roughly 100,000 clones, with 90% to 95% occurring only once. The sequenced sample was CD4+ or CD8+ T cells sorted from blood, obtained in a trial of the OX40 agonist ivuxolimab. These receptors were obtained from an adult with an advanced solid tumor such as melanoma, head and neck, liver or kidney cancer. Both conserved end residues are part of each CDR3. A D gene is named only where the DNA matches it firmly. Expanded clones get a size class; other rows say once, few or many, or leave the size out.

j_call: TRBJ1-2; clone_size: -; v_call: TRBV15; d_call: TRBD1; cdr3_nt: TGTGCCACCAGCAGTTTTTTGAGACAGGGGTCGTATGGCTACACCTTC; cdr3_aa: CATSSFLRQGSYGYTF
j_call: TRBJ1-2; clone_size: few; v_call: TRBV2; d_call: -; cdr3_nt: TGTGCCAGTAATGCAGGGTACTATGGCTACACCTTC; cdr3_aa: CASNAGYYGYTF
j_call: TRBJ2-1; clone_size: -; v_call: TRBV7-3; d_call: TRBD2; cdr3_nt: TGTGCCAGCAGCTTATCACTAGCGGACAATGAGCAGTTCTTC; cdr3_aa: CASSLSLADNEQFF
j_call: TRBJ1-4; clone_size: once; v_call: TRBV15; d_call: -; cdr3_nt: TGTGCCACCAGCAGAGATCAGCGGCGGATTAATGAAAAACTGTTTTTT; cdr3_aa: CATSRDQRRINEKLFF
j_call: TRBJ2-5; clone_size: -; v_call: TRBV30; d_call: -; cdr3_nt: TGTGCCTGGAGTGTTAGCCGGGTCGGAGAGACCCAGTACTTC; cdr3_aa: CAWSVSRVGETQYF
j_call: TRBJ2-1; clone_size: -; v_call: TRBV7-2; d_call: TRBD2; cdr3_nt: TGTGCCAGCAGCTTGGTCCTAGCGGGAGGTTACAATGAGCAGTTCTTC; cdr3_aa: CASSLVLAGGYNEQFF
j_call: TRBJ2-5; clone_size: -; v_call: TRBV7-2; d_call: -; cdr3_nt: TGTGCCAGCAGCTTACGAGGACCTCAAGAGACCCAGTACTTC; cdr3_aa: CASSLRGPQETQYF
j_call: TRBJ2-7; clone_size: -; v_call: TRBV19; d_call: TRBD2; cdr3_nt: TGTGCCAGTAGTATACACGGGACTAGCGGGGGGGCCCCCTACGAGCAGTACTTC; cdr3_aa: CASSIHGTSGGAPYEQYF
j_call: TRBJ2-5; clone_size: -; v_call: TRBV6-5; d_call: -; cdr3_nt: TGTGCCAGCAGTTCTTTATCCGGGCCCCAAGAGACCCAGTACTTC; cdr3_aa: CASSSLSGPQETQYF
j_call: TRBJ1-3; clone_size: -; v_call: TRBV28; d_call: TRBD1; cdr3_nt: TGTGCCAGCAGTATAATGGGACAGGCGGTTCCTGGAAACACCATATATTTT; cdr3_aa: CASSIMGQAVPGNTIYF
j_call: TRBJ2-5; clone_size: -; v_call: TRBV5-5; d_call: TRBD2; cdr3_nt: TGTGCCAGCAGCTTTAGCCTGGGACTAGCGGGAGGGCCGATCGAGACCCAGTACTTC; cdr3_aa: CASSFSLGLAGGPIETQYF
j_call: TRBJ1-1; clone_size: -; v_call: TRBV7-9; d_call: -; cdr3_nt: TGTGCCAGCAGCCCCGACCGGGCCCGTAACACTGAAGCTTTCTTT; cdr3_aa: CASSPDRARNTEAFF
j_call: TRBJ2-1; clone_size: -; v_call: TRBV4-1; d_call: TRBD2; cdr3_nt: TGCGCCAGCAGCCAAGCCGAGGGACTAGCGGGAGAAAATGAGCAGTTCTTC; cdr3_aa: CASSQAEGLAGENEQFF
j_call: TRBJ2-1; clone_size: -; v_call: TRBV6-5; d_call: TRBD2; cdr3_nt: TGTGCCAGCAGCCTACTAGCGGGGGGGTTCAATGAGCAGTTCTTC; cdr3_aa: CASSLLAGGFNEQFF
j_call: TRBJ1-3; clone_size: -; v_call: TRBV28; d_call: -; cdr3_nt: TGTGCCAGCAGTTTGGGGCTCTCTGGAAACACCATATATTTT; cdr3_aa: CASSLGLSGNTIYF
j_call: TRBJ1-6; clone_size: -; v_call: TRBV7-2; d_call: -; cdr3_nt: TGTGCCAGCAGCTCTACCGGGACCGATAATTCACCCCTCCACTTT; cdr3_aa: CASSSTGTDNSPLHF
j_call: TRBJ1-1; clone_size: once; v_call: TRBV6-1; d_call: -; cdr3_nt: TGTGCCAGCAGATCCACAGGGCGGCCTGAAGCTTTCTTT; cdr3_aa: CASRSTGRPEAFF
j_call: TRBJ1-4; clone_size: -; v_call: TRBV6-5; d_call: TRBD1; cdr3_nt: TGTGCCAGCAGTTACTCCAACAGGGGAACTAATGAAAAACTGTTTTTT; cdr3_aa: CASSYSNRGTNEKLFF
j_call: TRBJ2-5; clone_size: -; v_call: TRBV10-3; d_call: -; cdr3_nt: TGTGCCATCAGTAAAGATTTGGAGACCCAGTACTTC; cdr3_aa: CAISKDLETQYF
j_call: TRBJ2-6; clone_size: -; v_call: TRBV27; d_call: -; cdr3_nt: TGTGCCAGCAGTTTCCTATCCCCCTCTGGGGCCAACGTCCTGACTTTC; cdr3_aa: CASSFLSPSGANVLTF
j_call: TRBJ1-1; clone_size: -; v_call: TRBV6-5; d_call: TRBD1; cdr3_nt: TGTGCCAGCAGTTGGGGGACAGACACTGAAGCTTTCTTT; cdr3_aa: CASSWGTDTEAFF
j_call: TRBJ2-1; clone_size: -; v_call: TRBV5-1; d_call: TRBD2; cdr3_nt: TGCGCCAGCAGCTTGGCGGGACTAGCGGACTACAATGAGCAGTTCTTC; cdr3_aa: CASSLAGLADYNEQFF
j_call: TRBJ1-3; clone_size: -; v_call: TRBV28; d_call: -; cdr3_nt: TGTGCCAGCAGCCGAGCACCTGGAAACACCATATATTTT; cdr3_aa: CASSRAPGNTIYF
j_call: TRBJ2-7; clone_size: -; v_call: TRBV6-1; d_call: -; cdr3_nt: TGTGCCATAACGGTTGTACACGAGCAGTACTTC; cdr3_aa: CAITVVHEQYF
j_call: TRBJ1-5; clone_size: few; v_call: TRBV28; d_call: -; cdr3_nt: TGTGCCAGCAGTCCACACAGGAAGCCCCAGCATTTT; cdr3_aa: CASSPHRKPQHF
j_call: TRBJ2-1; clone_size: once; v_call: TRBV11-3; d_call: -; cdr3_nt: TGTGCCAGCCAACCCGGGACAAGTAACAATGAGCAGTTCTTC; cdr3_aa: CASQPGTSNNEQFF
j_call: TRBJ1-2; clone_size: -; v_call: TRBV6-1; d_call: TRBD1; cdr3_nt: TGTGCCAGCAGAACGGGGACAGGAGCCGCTCATGGCTACACCTTC; cdr3_aa: CASRTGTGAAHGYTF
j_call: TRBJ2-2; clone_size: -; v_call: TRBV27; d_call: TRBD2; cdr3_nt: TGTGCCAGCAGGCATCTGCGGGGGGGGGTTTTGTCGAACACCGGGGAGCTGTTTTTT; cdr3_aa: CASRHLRGGVLSNTGELFF
j_call: TRBJ1-1; clone_size: -; v_call: TRBV6-5; d_call: -; cdr3_nt: TGTGCCAGCAGTTGGGGCAGAACGAACACTGAAGCTTTCTTT; cdr3_aa: CASSWGRTNTEAFF
j_call: TRBJ2-1; clone_size: -; v_call: TRBV7-2; d_call: -; cdr3_nt: TGTGCCAGCAGCACCACCCCAACAGGGAATGAGCAGTTCTTC; cdr3_aa: CASSTTPTGNEQFF
j_call: TRBJ1-6; clone_size: -; v_call: TRBV5-4; d_call: -; cdr3_nt: TGTGCCAGCGCCCAAGTGGGGGACCCATATAATTCACCCCTCCACTTT; cdr3_aa: CASAQVGDPYNSPLHF
j_call: TRBJ2-2; clone_size: once; v_call: TRBV9; d_call: TRBD2; cdr3_nt: TGTGCCAGCAGCGTATTTTCTAGCGGGAGTTCCGGGGAGCTGTTTTTT; cdr3_aa: CASSVFSSGSSGELFF
j_call: TRBJ2-2; clone_size: -; v_call: TRBV29-1; d_call: -; cdr3_nt: TGCAGCGTTGCGAGCAGAGATTTTACCGGGGAGCTGTTTTTT; cdr3_aa: CSVASRDFTGELFF
j_call: TRBJ1-2; clone_size: -; v_call: TRBV30; d_call: -; cdr3_nt: TGTGCCTGGAGTGCCCCCCGGTTAAACTATGGCTACACCTTC; cdr3_aa: CAWSAPRLNYGYTF
j_call: TRBJ1-1; clone_size: -; v_call: TRBV30; d_call: -; cdr3_nt: TGTGCCTGGAGTTTAACTTTTGGGGTGGGGACTGAAGCTTTCTTT; cdr3_aa: CAWSLTFGVGTEAFF
j_call: TRBJ2-6; clone_size: -; v_call: TRBV5-8; d_call: -; cdr3_nt: TGTGCCAGCAGCCCGATCTGGGCGACTGGGGCCAACGTCCTGACTTTC; cdr3_aa: CASSPIWATGANVLTF
j_call: TRBJ2-4; clone_size: -; v_call: TRBV7-2; d_call: -; cdr3_nt: TGTGCCAGCAGCTTAATCCCGGGACTCGTATTAGCCAAAAACATTCAGTACTTC; cdr3_aa: CASSLIPGLVLAKNIQYF
j_call: TRBJ2-7; clone_size: -; v_call: TRBV6-1; d_call: TRBD1; cdr3_nt: TGTGCCAGCAGTGAGGACAGGGGACGCGGCGAGCAGTACTTC; cdr3_aa: CASSEDRGRGEQYF
j_call: TRBJ2-2; clone_size: -; v_call: TRBV7-9; d_call: TRBD2; cdr3_nt: TGTGCCAGCAGCGCTTACGTCCTAGCGGGGCAGGGGGAGCTGTTTTTT; cdr3_aa: CASSAYVLAGQGELFF
j_call: TRBJ2-3; clone_size: -; v_call: TRBV7-8; d_call: -; cdr3_nt: TGTGCCAGCAGCAGGCGCACAGATACGCAGTATTTT; cdr3_aa: CASSRRTDTQYF
j_call: TRBJ1-3; clone_size: -; v_call: TRBV10-3; d_call: -; cdr3_nt: TGTGCCATCAGCCTAAGACCGGGACATCCTTCTGGAAACACCATATATTTT; cdr3_aa: CAISLRPGHPSGNTIYF
j_call: TRBJ1-1; clone_size: few; v_call: TRBV30; d_call: -; cdr3_nt: TGTGCCTGGAGTCTTTCTCATCACACTGAAGCTTTCTTT; cdr3_aa: CAWSLSHHTEAFF